The 21 T cell receptor beta chains given below trace back to one sample, sequenced in a study of blood T cell repertoires in COVID-19. Data came from immunoSEQ multiplex PCR; TCRdb stores just in-frame clones and leaves some out. The sample has some 130,000 clones, more than 70% seen once. Sample: peripheral blood. The receptor source for this set is a woman between 55 and 75 years old with acute or convalescent COVID-19.

V gene TRBV6-5 combines with J gene TRBJ1-1; no clear D. Germline V lookup: CDR1 MNHEY, CDR2 SVGAGI. The V and J ends lost 7 bases and 0 bases respectively, with 12 bases between them. CDR3 size: 14 residues. This chain's CDR3 is CASTLGGLNTEAFF. The CDR3 DNA is TGTGCCAGCACCCTGGGAGGGCTGAACACTGAAGCTTTCTTT.

V and J are TRBV5-1 and TRBJ2-7; D is undetermined. The V and J ends lost 0 bases and 3 bases respectively, with 7 bases between them. The CDR3 covers 13 residues. CDR1 is SGHRS, CDR2 YFSETQ, per germline. CDR3 DNA sequence: TGCGCCAGCAGCTTGGGGTCAGACTACGAGCAGTACGTC. This gives the protein CASSLGSDYEQYV.

This clone has only a few counts. This rearrangement joins TRBV5-1 to TRBJ1-1; 9 nucleotides agree with TRBD1. The trim removed 3 bases at V and 4 bases at J, leaving 7 bases unmatched. Germline V gives CDR1 SGHRS, CDR2 YFSETQ. The CDR3 totals 15 residues. DNA of the CDR3: TGCGCCAGCAGCTCACAGGGGGCGCGTAGCACTGAAGCTTTCTTT. It encodes CASSSQGARSTEAFF.

This chain joins TRBV6-5 and TRBJ2-3, with unresolved D. The CDR3 contains 14 residues. Germline CDR1 MNHEY, CDR2 SVGAGI. V was shortened by 6 bases and J by 1 base, with 11 bases between the two germline ends. The DNA of the CDR3 is TGTGCCAGCAGCGCTAGGATCGGCACAGATACGCAGTATTTT. Translation: CASSARIGTDTQYF.

The V call is TRBV7-2, the J call TRBJ1-5; TRBD1 agrees at 8 bases. CDR1 and CDR2 from the germline V gene are SGHTA and FQGNSA. The length of the CDR3 is 15 residues. V was pared by 5 bases and J by 0 bases, with 3 bases of the junction left unmatched. The CDR3 spells CASSGQGYSNQPQHF. CDR3 DNA: TGTGCCAGCAGCGGACAGGGTTATAGCAATCAGCCCCAGCATTTT.

The J gene is TRBJ1-5, the V gene TRBV2; 8 bases are shared with TRBD1. The CDR3 covers 15 residues. Germline V lookup: CDR1 SNHLY, CDR2 FYNNEI. V dropped 6 bases and J dropped 4; count of bases not matched to a gene: 8. CDR3 loop: CASRVGQGWNQPQHF. CDR3 sequence (DNA): TGTGCCAGCAGGGTTGGACAGGGATGGAATCAGCCCCAGCATTTT.

This chain joins TRBV3-1 (or the pseudogene TRBV3-2) and TRBJ1-3; 9 nucleotides agree with TRBD1. CDR3 length equals 16 residues. CDR1 is LGHDT, CDR2 YNNKEL, per germline (reference sequence). V trimming: 1 base; J trimming: 4 bases; junction bases outside the gene matches: 5. For the CDR3, the DNA is TGTGCCAGCAGCCAAGTTACAGGGGGCTACGGAAACACCATATATTTT. Translated: CASSQVTGGYGNTIYF.

The chain carries TRBV28 and TRBJ1-2; a possible D gene is TRBD1 (6 bases). V lost 2 bases to trimming and J lost 9 bases, with 28 bases between them. This CDR3 contains 18 residues. The V gene's germline CDR1 is MDHEN and CDR2 SYDVKM. The CDR3 DNA reads TGTGCCAGCAGTTTAGTTCCGACAGGAGCCGTCCGCCTAGTGAGCTACACCTTC. Its translation: CASSLVPTGAVRLVSYTF.

The chain recombines TRBV19 with TRBJ1-1, with 8 bases matching TRBD1. From germline, CDR1 is LNHDA and CDR2 SQIVND (reference sequence). Trimming removed 5 bases from V and 1 base from J; junction bases left unmatched: 3. This CDR3 comprises 14 residues. The CDR3 coding sequence is TGTGCCAGTAGTGACAGGGGAGGGAACACTGAAGCTTTCTTT. Translated: CASSDRGGNTEAFF.

The V gene is TRBV29-1, the J gene TRBJ2-2; 7 bases line up with TRBD1. The CDR3 consists of 13 residues. The germline CDR1 and CDR2 sequences are SQVTM and ANQGSEA. Trimming cost V 7 bases and J 1 base; bases outside gene matches: 3. The CDR3 reads CSANRGNTGELFF. As DNA, the CDR3 is TGCAGCGCAAACAGGGGGAACACCGGGGAGCTGTTTTTT.

The count of this clone is one. V and J are TRBV19 and TRBJ2-7; TRBD2 matches at 8 bases. V lost 3 bases and J lost 2; bases outside the gene matches: 15. CDR3 length: 18 residues. CDR1 LNHDA and CDR2 SQIVND come from the germline V gene (reference sequence). The CDR3 region is CASSMRSGAGGFAYEQYF. Written as DNA, the CDR3 is TGTGCCAGTAGTATGAGGTCTGGGGCGGGAGGTTTCGCCTACGAGCAGTACTTC.

The chain links TRBV28 to TRBJ2-1; TRBD2 matches at 7 bases. V lost 7 bases to trimming and J lost 9 bases; unmatched junction nucleotides: 9. The CDR3 is made up of 13 amino acids. Germline V gene lookup returns CDR1 MDHEN and CDR2 SYDVKM. The CDR3 DNA reads TGTGCCAGCATGGGAGGGAGAGGTGGTGAGCAGTTCTTC. It specifies CASMGGRGGEQFF.

The chain has TRBV24-1 and TRBJ2-3, with TRBD2 matching over 12 bases. V lost 3 bases and J lost 5; bases outside the gene matches: 2. The germline gives CDR1 KGHDR, CDR2 SFDVKD. This CDR3 spans 15 amino acids. CDR3 in amino acids: CATSDRTSGKDTQYF. CDR3 coding DNA: TGTGCCACCAGTGATCGGACTAGCGGGAAAGATACGCAGTATTTT.

The gene calls are TRBV7-6 and TRBJ2-5, with 9 bases matching TRBD1. Germline V gives CDR1 SGHVS, CDR2 FNYEAQ. The trim removed 2 bases at V and 5 bases at J, leaving 9 bases unmatched. The CDR3 sequence is 16 residues long. CDR3 nucleotides: TGTGCCAGCAGCTTACTCTGGGAGGACAGGGGTGAGACCCAGTACTTC. This gives the protein CASSLLWEDRGETQYF. Full variable domain (outside the CDR3, taken from reference TRBV7-6 and TRBJ2-5): GAGVSQSPRYKVTKRGQDVALRCDPISGHVSLYWYRQALGQGPEFLTYFNYEAQQDKSGLPNDRFSAERPEGSISTLTIQRTEQRDSAMYRCASSLLWEDRGETQYFGPGTRLLVL.

The chain uses TRBV11-2 and TRBJ2-1, with TRBD1 matching over 7 bases. The junction had 11 bases not matched to a gene; V was cut back by 5 bases and J by 4 bases. This CDR3 contains 16 residues. CDR1 is SGHAT and CDR2 is FQNNGV in the germline V gene. The CDR3 reads CASSQRRGRGYNEQFF. The CDR3 DNA follows: TGTGCCAGCAGCCAAAGACGGGGCAGGGGGTACAATGAGCAGTTCTTC.

This clone was detected once. The V call is TRBV18, the J call TRBJ1-4; D possibly corresponds to TRBD1 (5 bases). Trimming pared 3 bases from V and 6 bases from J, leaving 8 bases between. Germline assignment: CDR1 KGHSH and CDR2 LQKENI. The CDR3 is made up of 13 amino acids. CDR3 DNA sequence: TGTGCCAGCTCACCGGGACTGGATGAAAAACTGTTTTTT. Translating gives CASSPGLDEKLFF.

The gene calls are TRBV4-1 and TRBJ2-1; TRBD2 agrees at 7 bases. J lost 4 bases, V lost 0 bases, and 12 bases had no gene match. Germline CDR1 is MGHRA and CDR2 is YSYEKL. CDR3 length equals 18 residues. DNA for the CDR3: TGCGCCAGCAGCCAAGATCTGAGCGGGGTGGGGTCGTACAATGAGCAGTTCTTC. Translation: CASSQDLSGVGSYNEQFF.

The chain joins TRBV24-1 to TRBJ1-5; D ambiguous. Per the germline V gene, CDR1 is KGHDR and CDR2 is SFDVKD. The V end lost 5 bases, the J end lost 0 bases, and 7 bases lay between the germline ends. This CDR3 contains 14 residues. The CDR3: CATSGVFSNQPQHF. Written as DNA, the CDR3 is TGTGCCACCAGTGGTGTATTTAGCAATCAGCCCCAGCATTTT.

The rearrangement uses TRBV21-1 and TRBJ2-5; no DNA check was done on the table's D call, TRBD2. TRBV21-1 counts as a pseudogene. The CDR3 extends over 16 amino acids. The CDR3 DNA reads as TGTGCCAGCAGTCCTCCCCCTACTAGCGACCAAGAGACCCAGTACTTC. Amino acid sequence: CASSPPPTSDQETQYF.

The chain couples TRBV27 to TRBJ2-1, with 7 nucleotides matching TRBD1. CDR3 size: 16 residues. V dropped 0 bases and J dropped 2; count of bases not matched to a gene: 4. CDR1 and CDR2 (germline): MNHEY, SMNVEV (reference sequence). CDR3 in amino acids: CASSLSNRGPYNEQFF. CDR3 bases: TGTGCCAGCAGTTTATCGAACAGGGGCCCCTACAATGAGCAGTTCTTC.

The rearrangement joins TRBV14 to TRBJ2-2; D perhaps matches TRBD1 (6 bases). The germline V gene encodes CDR1 SGHDN and CDR2 FVKESK. The V end lost 4 bases, the J end lost 6 bases, and 6 bases lay between the germline ends. There are 12 residues in the CDR3. DNA of the CDR3: TGTGCCAGCAGCCGACAGGCCGGGGAGCTGTTTTTT. This encodes CASSRQAGELFF.